The 10 T cell receptor beta chains below come from one sample, sequenced in a study of T cell responses to AZD1222 COVID-19 vaccine. Produced via immunoSEQ multiplex PCR; TCRdb's table is partial and in-frame only. In the table there are 90,000 to 150,000 clones, 70% to 90% of which are singletons. Sequenced material: peripheral blood, taken on day 0 of AZD1222 vaccination. These receptors originate from an adult in good health.

The chain employs TRBV6-2 or TRBV6-3 and TRBJ1-5, with a possible D match to TRBD1 (6 bases). CDR3 length equals 17 residues. Trimming removed 2 bases from V and 1 base from J, with 15 bases in between. From germline, CDR1 is MNHEY and CDR2 SVGEGT. As DNA, the CDR3 is TGTGCCAGCAGTTACGGGGGCTGGGGTACGAGCAATCAGCCCCAGCATTTT. Encoded protein: CASSYGGWGTSNQPQHF.

V gene TRBV7-9 combines with J gene TRBJ1-2; D perhaps matches TRBD1 (6 bases). The germline V gene encodes CDR1 SEHNR and CDR2 FQNEAQ (reference sequence). Trimming removed 10 bases from V and 3 bases from J, with 12 bases in between. The CDR3 sequence is 12 residues long. The CDR3: CATEGVYYGYTF. The CDR3 region has the DNA TGTGCCACAGAGGGGGTTTACTATGGCTACACCTTC.

This clone was seen more than once but under ten times. The J gene is TRBJ1-5, the V gene TRBV6-2 or TRBV6-3; 7 bases line up with TRBD1. CDR1 is MNHEY, CDR2 SVGEGT, per germline. The CDR3 has 19 amino acids. J lost 5 bases, V lost 2 bases, and 18 bases had no gene match. The CDR3 spells CASSYGGRGPGYRHQPQHF. The CDR3 DNA is TGTGCCAGCAGTTACGGGGGTAGGGGGCCTGGGTATCGTCATCAGCCCCAGCATTTT.

About this clone: At one end the junction does not follow the germline gene, possibly because of a read error. V is TRBV4-1 and J is TRBJ1-1; 9 bases agree with TRBD1. The CDR3 spans 19 residues. In germline, CDR1 is MGHRA, CDR2 YSYEKL. The CDR3 spells CARSRRTGASEHLNTEAFF. Written as DNA, the CDR3 is TGCGCCCGCAGCCGCCGGACAGGGGCCTCCGAACACCTGAACACTGAAGCTTTCTTT.

This clone has just one count. The chain employs TRBV28 and TRBJ2-5; D tentatively reads TRBD1 or TRBD2 (6 bases each). Germline assignment: CDR1 MDHEN and CDR2 SYDVKM. V lost 10 bases to trimming and J lost 4 bases, with 16 bases between them. This CDR3 is built from 13 residues. The chain's CDR3 is CATREGGRETQYF. The CDR3 coding sequence is TGTGCCACCCGGGAAGGGGGGAGAGAGACCCAGTACTTC. Full variable domain (rest looked up from reference TRBV28 and TRBJ2-5): DVKVTQSSRYLVKRTGEKVFLECVQDMDHENMFWYRQDPGLGLRLIYFSYDVKMKEKGDIPEGYSVSREKKERFSLILESASTNQTSMYLCATREGGRETQYFGPGTRLLVL.

The V and J genes are TRBV3-1 (or the pseudogene TRBV3-2) and TRBJ2-3; 10 bases are a match to TRBD2. The CDR3 is 20 amino acids. Losses at the gene ends were 4 bases for V and 0 bases for J; bases not matched to a gene: 16. Germline V gene data show CDR1 as LGHDT and CDR2 as YNNKEL (reference sequence). The CDR3 bases are TGTGCCAGCAGCCGAACTAGAGGTCTAGCGGGGGCATATAGCACAGATACGCAGTATTTT. Its translation is CASSRTRGLAGAYSTDTQYF.

The chain carries TRBV11-2 and TRBJ1-6; D possibly corresponds to TRBD1 (6 bases). The CDR3 is made up of 17 amino acids. V lost 1 base and J lost 5, with 15 bases in between. CDR1 and CDR2 from the germline V gene are SGHAT and FQNNGV. CDR3 region: CASSLGLRTVHNSPLHF. The CDR3 coding sequence is TGTGCCAGCAGCTTAGGGTTGCGGACAGTACATAATTCACCCCTCCACTTT.

The J gene is TRBJ2-7, the V gene TRBV29-1; 7 nucleotides align to TRBD1. Germline assignment: CDR1 SQVTM and CDR2 ANQGSEA. This CDR3 spans 12 amino acids. Germline trimming cut 7 bases from V and 3 bases from J; bases unmatched to any gene: 6. CDR3 sequence (DNA): TGCAGCGCCGTGGGACAGTTCTACGAGCAGTACTTC. This codes for CSAVGQFYEQYF.

The V call is TRBV5-1, the J call TRBJ1-1; D uncertain. With 3 bases removed from V and 1 base from J, the gap between germline ends came to 7 bases. The CDR3 is 13 amino acids. Per the germline V gene, CDR1 is SGHRS and CDR2 is YFSETQ. Here the CDR3 DNA reads TGCGCCAGCAGCTCCTTAACGAACACTGAAGCTTTCTTT. It encodes CASSSLTNTEAFF. The full variable domain, with the rest looked up from reference TRBV5-1 and TRBJ1-1, is KAGVTQTPRYLIKTRGQQVTLSCSPISGHRSVSWYQQTPGQGLQFLFEYFSETQRNKGNFPGRFSGRQFSNSRSEMNVSTLELGDSALYLCASSSLTNTEAFFGQGTRLTVV.

CDR3 nucleotides: TGTGCCAGCTCAGCCCGGGACACAAGCCAGCCCCAGCATTTT. Translated, it gives CASSARDTSQPQHF. The chain uses TRBV18 and TRBJ1-5; a weak D match, TRBD1 (6 bases). V lost 5 bases and J lost 7, with 15 bases in between. From germline, CDR1 is KGHSH and CDR2 LQKENI. The CDR3 totals 14 residues. Together with reference TRBV18 and TRBJ1-5, the CDR3 gives the full variable domain: NAGVMQNPRHLVRRRGQEARLRCSPMKGHSHVYWYRQLPEEGLKFMVYLQKENIIDESGMPKERFSAEFPKEGPSILRIQQVVRGDSAAYFCASSARDTSQPQHFGDGTRLSIL.